This T cell receptor beta chain is drawn from a study of blood T cell repertoires in COVID-19. The wider study: Acute-phase and convalescent COVID-19 samples originated in the United States, Italy and Spain. PBMCs, B-cell-depleted T cells, or T cells provided the cDNA or gDNA that made up the material.

This CDR3 has 13 residues. Germline CDR1 is SGHTA and CDR2 is FQGNSA. Trimming took off 5 bases at V and 6 bases at J, with 8 bases between the two ends. Those enrolled in Seattle joined during active infection and were followed longitudinally afterward. Source study methods: From reference gene primer amplification, estimates of nucleated cell counts were derived. The protocol was immunoSEQ multiplex PCR, while the TCRdb copy is restricted to in-frame clones and leaves out a portion. V and J calls plus clone size are reproduced from that table; the DNA served to infer D and trimming. The sample has roughly 570,000 clones, approximately 88% seen once; the top ten hold roughly 7.4%.

V gene TRBV7-2 combines with J gene TRBJ1-6, with D uncertain. The TCR was taken from a woman aged 45-65 years with COVID-19, enrolled during active disease. Sequencing was performed on peripheral blood. For the CDR3, the DNA is TGTGCCAGCAGCCTAGACGGTAATTCACCCCTCCACTTT. Translated: CASSLDGNSPLHF.